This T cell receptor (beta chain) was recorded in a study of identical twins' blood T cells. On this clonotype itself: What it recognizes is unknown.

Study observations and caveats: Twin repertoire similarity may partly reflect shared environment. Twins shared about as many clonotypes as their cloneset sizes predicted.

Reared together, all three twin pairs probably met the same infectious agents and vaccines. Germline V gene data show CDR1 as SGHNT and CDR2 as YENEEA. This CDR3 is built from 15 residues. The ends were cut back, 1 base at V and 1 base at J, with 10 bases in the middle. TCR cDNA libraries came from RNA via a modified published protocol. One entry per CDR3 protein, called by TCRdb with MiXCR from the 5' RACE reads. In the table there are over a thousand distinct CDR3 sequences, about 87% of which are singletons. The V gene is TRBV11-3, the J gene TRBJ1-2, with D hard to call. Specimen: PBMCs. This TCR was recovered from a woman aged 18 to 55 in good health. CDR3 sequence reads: CASSLGNRLNYGYTF. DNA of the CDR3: TGTGCCAGCAGCTTAGGGAATCGACTTAACTATGGCTACACCTTC.